The 19 T cell receptor beta chains listed next were all sequenced from one sample in a study of T cell changes during pregnancy in multiple sclerosis. Assay: immunoSEQ multiplex PCR; the TCRdb copy retains only in-frame clones and omits some. The profile covers about 98,000 clones, with 92% appearing a single time and roughly 2% taken by the ten largest. This specimen was peripheral blood, taken after pregnancy. Receptor source: a female donor in good health, enrolled as a control in a pregnancy study.

The chain uses TRBV4-1 and TRBJ1-2; tentatively, D is TRBD1 (6 bases). The CDR3 runs to 15 residues. Trimming took 6 bases from V and 7 from J, leaving 21 bases between them. Germline-derived CDR1 and CDR2 are MGHRA and YSYEKL. For the CDR3, the DNA is TGCGCCAGCAGACCCGAACAGGGCCGGGCGTCTGGCTACACCTTC. Translation: CASRPEQGRASGYTF.

This chain uses TRBV10-3 with TRBJ2-7; a possible D gene is TRBD2 (7 bases). The CDR3 runs to 18 residues. Trimming cost V 11 bases and J 4 bases, with 33 bases left between them. Looked up from germline, CDR1 is ENHRY and CDR2 is SYGVKD. CDR3 nucleotide sequence: TGTGCCTCCTCAGCGGGACAAATCCGGGGTACGTTCAGGTACGAGCAGTACTTC. Translation gives CASSAGQIRGTFRYEQYF.

The V and J genes are TRBV29-1 and TRBJ2-7, with a tentative D call TRBD1 (6 bases). CDR1 is SQVTM and CDR2 is ANQGSEA in the germline V gene. Trimming shortened V by 5 bases and J by 0 bases, and 8 bases separated the two germline ends. CDR3 length equals 12 residues. The CDR3 loop is CSVLDSSYEQYF. In DNA form, the CDR3 reads TGCAGCGTTCTGGACAGCTCCTACGAGCAGTACTTC.

The chain recombines TRBV6-6 with TRBJ1-5; 10 nucleotides line up with TRBD1. Germline V CDR1 and CDR2: MNHNY, SVGAGI (reference sequence). CDR3 length equals 12 residues. The J segment lost 11 bases and the V segment lost 7 bases, leaving 5 bases of the junction unmatched. For the CDR3, the DNA is TGTGCCAGCACCCCAGGGACAGGGGCCCAGCATTTT. This encodes CASTPGTGAQHF.

CDR3 protein: CASSGDRDGNTIYF. DNA of the CDR3: TGTGCCAGCAGTGGGGACAGGGATGGAAACACCATATATTTT. This sequence joins TRBV6-1 and TRBJ1-3, with 9 positions matching TRBD1. Losses at the gene ends were 4 bases for V and 3 bases for J; bases not matched to a gene: 1. The CDR3 has 14 residues. Germline CDR1 MNHNS, CDR2 SASEGT.

This clone was recorded a few times. The chain recombines TRBV7-9 with TRBJ1-1; 8 bases match TRBD1. The germline CDR1 and CDR2 sequences are SEHNR and FQNEAQ (reference sequence). The CDR3 is made up of 15 amino acids. Trimming cost V 5 bases and J 3 bases; bases outside gene matches: 8. CDR3 region: CASSRTRGQDTEAFF. CDR3 coding DNA: TGTGCCAGCAGCCGCACCAGGGGGCAGGACACTGAAGCTTTCTTT.

V gene TRBV21-1 combines with J gene TRBJ1-1; the D segment call TRBD1 is taken from the table without a DNA check. TRBV21-1 corresponds to a pseudogene. The CDR3 covers 15 residues. CDR3 sequence reads: CASIKDRAVNTEAFF. The CDR3 DNA sequence: TGTGCCAGCATCAAAGACAGGGCTGTGAACACTGAAGCTTTCTTT.

Worth noting for this clone: The junction shows a germline mismatch at one end, possibly a read error. This chain uses TRBV7-7 with TRBJ1-2; a weak D match, TRBD1 (6 bases). Germline lookup yields CDR1 SSHAT and CDR2 FNYEAQ (reference sequence). CDR3 length: 16 amino acids. CDR3 region: CASSQGSGGKNYGYTF. Written as DNA, the CDR3 is TGTGCTAGCAGCCAGGGGTCGGGTGGGAAAAACTATGGCTACACCTTC.

The chain links TRBV28 to TRBJ2-4; D not certain. The V end lost 3 bases, the J end lost 0 bases, and 9 bases lay between the germline ends. The CDR3 covers 15 residues. Germline V gene lookup returns CDR1 MDHEN and CDR2 SYDVKM. In DNA form, the CDR3 reads TGTGCCAGCAGTTTCCCCACAGTAGCCAAAAACATTCAGTACTTC. Protein sequence: CASSFPTVAKNIQYF.

This sequence joins TRBV6-1 and TRBJ2-7; no reliable D call. V gave up 1 base and J gave up 5 bases, with 15 bases separating them. Germline loops: CDR1 MNHNS, CDR2 SASEGT. The CDR3 contains 15 residues. CDR3 sequence reads: CASSEVSVIAHEQYF. CDR3 in DNA: TGTGCCAGCAGTGAAGTCAGCGTAATAGCCCACGAGCAGTACTTC.

The chain uses TRBV14 and TRBJ2-3, with D maybe TRBD2 (5 bases). Between the trimmed V and J ends, which lost 4 bases and 7 bases, there was a span of 9 bases. This CDR3 has 12 residues. Germline CDR1 is SGHDN and CDR2 is FVKESK. CDR3 sequence (DNA): TGTGCCAGCAGCCCCGGGGTATATACGCAGTATTTT. It is translated as CASSPGVYTQYF.

The chain carries TRBV5-1 and TRBJ1-1; D is ambiguous. Germline-derived CDR1 and CDR2 are SGHRS and YFSETQ. V was clipped by 3 bases and J by 1 base, with 13 bases between them. The CDR3 runs to 15 residues. The CDR3 protein is CASSSDSGRNTEAFF. The CDR3 DNA reads as TGCGCCAGCAGCTCCGACTCCGGGAGGAACACTGAAGCTTTCTTT. Complete variable domain (other parts from reference TRBV5-1 and TRBJ1-1): KAGVTQTPRYLIKTRGQQVTLSCSPISGHRSVSWYQQTPGQGLQFLFEYFSETQRNKGNFPGRFSGRQFSNSRSEMNVSTLELGDSALYLCASSSDSGRNTEAFFGQGTRLTVV.

This rearrangement joins TRBV2 to TRBJ2-1; D possibly corresponds to TRBD2 (6 bases). V lost 0 bases and J 8 bases, leaving 14 bases between the germline ends. The germline V gene has CDR1 SNHLY and CDR2 FYNNEI. The CDR3 covers 15 residues. CDR3 amino acids: CASSEAYGRRDEQFF. The CDR3 DNA reads TGTGCCAGCAGTGAAGCGTACGGCCGGAGGGATGAGCAGTTCTTC.

V gene TRBV21-1 combines with J gene TRBJ1-4; TRBD1, the D gene given by the table, was not confirmed from the DNA. TRBV21-1 is a documented pseudogene. The CDR3 totals 14 residues. This CDR3 is CASSSDRGGEKLFF. The CDR3 coding sequence is TGTGCCAGCAGTTCAGACAGGGGAGGAGAAAAACTGTTTTTT.

The chain couples TRBV6-1 to TRBJ1-5, with no clear D. The CDR3 runs to 15 residues. Germline V gene sequence: CDR1 MNHNS, CDR2 SASEGT. V was cut by 0 bases and J by 4 bases, with 10 bases left in between. This chain's CDR3 is CASSEARGSNQPQHF. The CDR3 DNA reads as TGTGCCAGCAGTGAAGCCAGAGGGTCGAATCAGCCCCAGCATTTT.

The chain carries TRBV6-5 and TRBJ2-4, with a weak D call TRBD1 (7 bases). The V end lost 10 bases, the J end lost 2 bases, and 18 bases lay between the germline ends. Germline assignment: CDR1 MNHEY and CDR2 SVGAGI. CDR3 length: 15 amino acids. The CDR3 region is CATGRAGGPKNIQYF. The CDR3 region has the DNA TGTGCCACCGGACGGGCAGGGGGGCCCAAAAACATTCAGTACTTC.

The DNA for the CDR3 is TGTGCCAGCAGCTCCCGGGATTCGGAGCTGTTTTTT. Amino acid sequence: CASSSRDSELFF. The V call is TRBV5-4, the J call TRBJ2-2; TRBD2 might be the D (5 bases). CDR3 size: 12 residues. Germline assignment: CDR1 SGHNT and CDR2 YYREEE (reference sequence). The germline V and J ends were trimmed by 3 bases and 10 bases, with 10 bases remaining between them.

The genes are TRBV10-3 and TRBJ2-2; no clear D. V was trimmed by 4 bases and J by 5 bases, leaving 8 bases between them. The CDR3 contains 13 residues. The V gene's germline CDR1 is ENHRY and CDR2 SYGVKD. The chain's CDR3 is CAISAKSTGELFF. The DNA for the CDR3 is TGTGCCATCAGTGCCAAGAGTACCGGGGAGCTGTTTTTT.

The chain recombines TRBV11-1 with TRBJ2-5, with D hard to call. Per the germline V gene, CDR1 is SGHAT and CDR2 is FQDESV (reference sequence). Trimming stripped 1 base from V and 2 bases from J, with 8 bases between. This CDR3 comprises 14 residues. CDR3 sequence: CASSLESRQETQYF. As DNA, the CDR3 is TGTGCCAGCAGCTTAGAAAGCAGGCAAGAGACCCAGTACTTC. The full variable domain, completed using reference TRBV11-1 and TRBJ2-5, is EAEVAQSPRYKITEKSQAVAFWCDPISGHATLYWYRQILGQGPELLVQFQDESVVDDSQLPKDRFSAERLKGVDSTLKIQPAELGDSAMYLCASSLESRQETQYFGPGTRLLVL.